A selection of T cell receptor beta chains follows, all from one sample in a study of OX40 agonist ivuxolimab in advanced cancers. Generated by immunoSEQ multiplex PCR, the TCRdb table keeps only in-frame clones and is missing some. The profile shows tens of thousands of clones, approximately 90% of them singletons. Source: CD4+ or CD8+ T cells sorted from blood, taken in a trial of the OX40 agonist ivuxolimab. All receptors come from an adult with an advanced solid tumor such as melanoma, head and neck, liver or kidney cancer. The CDR3 runs from the conserved cysteine through the conserved F or W. The order of the fields is clone size, V gene, J gene, D gene, CDR3 protein, CDR3 DNA. D genes are given only for firm matches. A clone size is listed for some rows: how often the clone was seen (once, few, many), or a class if it is expanded.

>NA|TRBV2|TRBJ2-7|NA
CASSERYEQYF
TGTGCCAGCAGTGAGAGGTACGAGCAGTACTTC
>NA|TRBV15|TRBJ2-1|NA
CATSRALTDNEQFF
TGTGCCACCAGCAGGGCCTTGACTGACAATGAGCAGTTCTTC
>NA|TRBV18|TRBJ2-7|NA
CASSAGFPGYEQYF
TGTGCCAGCTCGGCCGGGTTCCCGGGCTACGAGCAGTACTTC
>NA|TRBV28|TRBJ1-1|NA
CASIPITEAFF
TGTGCCAGCATTCCAATTACTGAAGCTTTCTTT
>NA|TRBV7-9|TRBJ2-3|NA
CASSLAGAISTDTQYF
TGTGCCAGCAGCTTAGCAGGGGCGATCAGCACAGATACGCAGTATTTT
>NA|TRBV27|TRBJ2-7|TRBD2
CASRVSGRVPNEQYF
TGTGCCAGCAGGGTTAGCGGGCGCGTTCCTAACGAGCAGTACTTC
>NA|TRBV5-1|TRBJ2-1|TRBD1
CASSLGGQGGVSGGEQFF
TGCGCCAGCAGCTTGGGGGGACAGGGTGGCGTAAGTGGTGGTGAGCAGTTCTTC
>NA|TRBV7-7|TRBJ2-5|TRBD1
CASSALGTGETQYF
TGTGCTAGCAGCGCACTTGGGACAGGGGAGACCCAGTACTTC
>NA|TRBV7-3|TRBJ2-1|NA
CASSPRLYGEQFF
TGTGCCAGCAGCCCACGACTGTACGGTGAGCAGTTCTTC
>NA|TRBV28|TRBJ2-1|TRBD1
CASRGQGIWGNEQFF
TGTGCCAGCAGGGGACAGGGGATATGGGGCAATGAGCAGTTCTTC
>NA|TRBV19|TRBJ2-6|NA
CASTEQGPGANVLTF
TGTGCCAGTACCGAACAGGGCCCTGGGGCCAACGTCCTGACTTTC
>NA|TRBV30|TRBJ2-4|NA
CAWSDYQGPPANIQYF
TGTGCCTGGAGTGACTATCAGGGACCGCCAGCAAACATTCAGTACTTC
>once|TRBV2|TRBJ1-5|TRBD1
CASRISIGGQGSQPQHF
TGTGCCAGCAGGATTTCCATAGGGGGCCAGGGGAGTCAGCCCCAGCATTTT
>NA|TRBV5-1|TRBJ2-1|TRBD2
CASSRSGSSYNEQFF
TGCGCCAGCAGCCGGAGCGGGAGCTCCTACAATGAGCAGTTCTTC
>few|TRBV5-5|TRBJ1-1|TRBD1
CASSSGGPEAFF
TGTGCCAGCAGCTCAGGGGGCCCTGAAGCTTTCTTT
>NA|TRBV5-1|TRBJ2-5|TRBD2
CASSLVGSGRETQYF
TGCGCCAGCAGCTTGGTCGGTAGCGGGAGAGAGACCCAGTACTTC
>NA|TRBV5-5|TRBJ1-1|NA
CASSAGWGSDTEAFF
TGTGCCAGCAGCGCAGGGTGGGGGTCGGACACTGAAGCTTTCTTT